Listed here are 3 T cell receptor beta chains from one sample, sequenced in a study of T-cell reconstitution after alpha-beta-depleted transplantation in children. Library preparation (for TCRbeta) was performed with unique molecular identifiers. MiXCR was run by TCRdb on the PCR reads, yielding one entry per CDR3 protein. The sample contains approximately 980,000 distinct CDR3 sequences, under 30% of which appear only once. The sequencing here drew on PBMCs, mostly from graft donor cells, taken 360 days after TCRalphabeta/CD19-depleted stem cell transplant. These receptors were collected from a boy less than two years old who had a stem cell transplant for SCID, so the T cells may come from the graft donor.

This clonotype occurred many times. The J gene is TRBJ2-1, the V gene TRBV6-1; TRBD1 matches 9 bases. The CDR3 is made up of 15 amino acids. The germline V gene encodes CDR1 MNHNS and CDR2 SASEGT. With V trimmed by 5 bases and J by 5 bases, 7 bases remained unmatched. The CDR3 DNA sequence: TGTGCCAGCAGTAAACCCGGGACAGGGAACAATGAGCAGTTCTTC. Its translation: CASSKPGTGNNEQFF.

This chain connects TRBV5-1 to TRBJ2-1; 7 positions agree with TRBD2. With V trimmed by 0 bases and J by 4 bases, 7 bases remained unmatched. The CDR3 has 16 residues. Germline loops: CDR1 SGHRS, CDR2 YFSETQ. The CDR3 here is CASSLEWGGSYNEQFF. The CDR3 nucleotides are TGCGCCAGCAGCTTGGAGTGGGGGGGGTCTTACAATGAGCAGTTCTTC.

The chain joins TRBV5-1 to TRBJ1-2, with a tentative D call TRBD1 (5 bases). V was clipped by 0 bases and J by 8 bases, with 11 bases between them. Germline-derived CDR1 and CDR2 are SGHRS and YFSETQ. This CDR3 spans 13 amino acids. The CDR3 reads CASSLVVGQGYTF. Here the CDR3 DNA reads TGCGCCAGCAGCTTGGTGGTGGGGCAGGGCTACACCTTC.